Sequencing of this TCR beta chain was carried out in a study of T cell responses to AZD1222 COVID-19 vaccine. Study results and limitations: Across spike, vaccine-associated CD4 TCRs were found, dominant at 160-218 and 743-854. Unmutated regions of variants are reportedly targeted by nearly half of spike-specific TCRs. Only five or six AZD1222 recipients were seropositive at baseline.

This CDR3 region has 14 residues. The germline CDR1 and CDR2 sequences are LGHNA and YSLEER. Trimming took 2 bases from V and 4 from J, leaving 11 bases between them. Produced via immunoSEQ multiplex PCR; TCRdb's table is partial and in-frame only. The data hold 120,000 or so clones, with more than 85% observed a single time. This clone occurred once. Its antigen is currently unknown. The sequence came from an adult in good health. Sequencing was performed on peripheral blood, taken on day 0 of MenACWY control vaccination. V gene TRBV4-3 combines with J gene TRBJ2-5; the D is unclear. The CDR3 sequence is CASSQRTTAETQYF. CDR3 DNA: TGCGCCAGCAGCCAAAGGACGACGGCAGAGACCCAGTACTTC.